This TCR beta chain was sequenced during a study of T-cell memory formation after mild COVID-19. Constant-segment primers served in 5'RACE that generated TCR alpha and TCR beta cDNA libraries bearing sample barcodes and UMIs. Each CDR3 protein is one row after TCRdb ran MiXCR on the 5' RACE reads. The sample has under 450,000 distinct CDR3 sequences; around an eighth are singletons. Study outcomes and limitations: Some responding clones appeared in pre-infection memory, suggesting cross-reactive memory joined. Whereas later expanders leaned CD4+, clones contracting day 15 to 85 showed a balanced CD4/CD8 makeup.

Details on this clonotype: The target antigen is unknown.

CDR1 SGHRS and CDR2 YFSETQ come from the germline V gene. This CDR3 comprises 15 residues. V was cut by 4 bases and J by 1 base, with 12 bases left in between. The sequence was collected from a man aged 18 to 29 who had mild COVID-19 (a few samples of this study predate the infection). Cell type and time point are not known. The rearrangement uses TRBV5-1 and TRBJ2-1, with a possible D match to TRBD1 (6 bases). The sample comprised PBMCs or a T cell subset sorted from them (not recorded which). The CDR3 sequence is CASSGSRGSYNEQFF. In nucleotides, the CDR3 is TGCGCCAGCAGCGGGAGCAGGGGTTCCTACAATGAGCAGTTCTTC.